Below are 5 T cell receptor beta chains sequenced from a single sample in a study of T cells in Graves' hyperthyroidism and ophthalmopathy (dated by TCRdb to the late 2010s). The library was obtained by multiplex PCR. Sequenced on an Illumina HiSeq 2000. The TCR beta CDR3 regions were amplified from RNA transcripts. The TCR CDR3 was subjected to a first round of RT-PCR using the HTBI primer set and the Qiagen OneStep RT-PCR kit. TCRdb itself trimmed the public reads at Q25 with fastp, ran MiXCR and retained productive beta chains. All rows with the same CDR3 protein become a single entry with the most common DNA and genes. The sample records fewer than 250,000 distinct CDR3 sequences, about a sixth of which are singletons. The ten largest clones represent less than 35% of the sample. Source material: blood. The source of these receptors is a woman between 18 and 30 years old with Graves' ophthalmopathy.

In its sample, this clonotype was seen many times. The V gene is TRBV29-1, the J gene TRBJ2-5; TRBD1 matches 7 bases. The CDR3 is 15 amino acids. Looked up from germline, CDR1 is SQVTM and CDR2 is ANQGSEA. With 7 bases clipped from V and 0 bases from J, the junction kept 11 bases outside the gene matches. The chain's CDR3 is CSGNRGSGNQETQYF. Here the CDR3 DNA reads TGCAGCGGAAACAGGGGATCGGGGAACCAAGAGACCCAGTACTTC.

This clonotype occurred many times. The rearrangement joins TRBV28 to TRBJ1-2; D unresolved. This CDR3 spans 16 amino acids. The V and J ends lost 5 bases and 4 bases respectively, with 20 bases between them. Germline CDR1 MDHEN, CDR2 SYDVKM. The CDR3 sequence is CASSLRAGSPSYGYTF. Written as DNA, the CDR3 is TGTGCCAGCAGTCTCCGGGCCGGCTCCCCGTCCTATGGCTACACCTTC.

This clonotype was counted at least ten times. The chain joins TRBV7-3 to TRBJ2-3; 7 nucleotides align to TRBD2. The V gene's germline CDR1 is SGHTA and CDR2 FQGTGA. This CDR3 comprises 16 residues. V gave up 6 bases and J gave up 5 bases; unmatched junction bases: 14. CDR3 in DNA: TGTGCCAGCAGTATAACAGGCGGGAGTCGTGTAGATACGCAGTATTTT. This translates into CASSITGGSRVDTQYF. The variable domain in full, completed from reference TRBV7-3 and TRBJ2-3, reads GAGVSQTPSNKVTEKGKYVELRCDPISGHTALYWYRQSLGQGPEFLIYFQGTGAADDSGLPNDRFFAVRPEGSVSTLKIQRTERGDSAVYLCASSITGGSRVDTQYFGPGTRLTVL.

This clonotype was found many times. This chain joins TRBV2 and TRBJ1-1; 7 bases are a match to TRBD1. CDR1 is SNHLY and CDR2 is FYNNEI in the germline V gene. Trimming cost V 4 bases and J 1 base; bases outside gene matches: 6. The CDR3 is made up of 15 amino acids. CDR3 amino acids: CASSAARGKNTEAFF. The CDR3 bases are TGTGCCAGCAGTGCCGCCAGGGGGAAGAACACTGAAGCTTTCTTT.

Many counts were recorded for this clonotype. The chain uses TRBV27 and TRBJ2-7; no clear D gene. This CDR3 has 14 residues. The V end lost 6 bases, the J end lost 5 bases, and 17 bases lay between the germline ends. In germline, CDR1 is MNHEY, CDR2 SMNVEV (reference sequence). Here the CDR3 reads CASRGWAANHEQYF. CDR3 bases: TGTGCCAGCAGGGGATGGGCAGCCAACCACGAGCAGTACTTC.